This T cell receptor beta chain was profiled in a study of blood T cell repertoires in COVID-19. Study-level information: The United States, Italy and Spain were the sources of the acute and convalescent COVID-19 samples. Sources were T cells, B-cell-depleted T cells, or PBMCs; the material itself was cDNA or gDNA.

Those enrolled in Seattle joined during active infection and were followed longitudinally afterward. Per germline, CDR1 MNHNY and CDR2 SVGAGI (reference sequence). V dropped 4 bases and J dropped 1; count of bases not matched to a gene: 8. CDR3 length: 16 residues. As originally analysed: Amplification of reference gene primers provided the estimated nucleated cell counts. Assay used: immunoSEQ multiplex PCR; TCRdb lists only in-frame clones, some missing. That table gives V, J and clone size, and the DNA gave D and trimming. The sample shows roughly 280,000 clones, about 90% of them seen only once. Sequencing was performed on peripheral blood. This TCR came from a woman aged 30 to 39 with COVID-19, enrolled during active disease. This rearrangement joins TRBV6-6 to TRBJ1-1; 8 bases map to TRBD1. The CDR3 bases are TGTGCCAGCAGTTCGAGCAGGGGGCAAGGGAACACTGAAGCTTTCTTT. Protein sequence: CASSSSRGQGNTEAFF.